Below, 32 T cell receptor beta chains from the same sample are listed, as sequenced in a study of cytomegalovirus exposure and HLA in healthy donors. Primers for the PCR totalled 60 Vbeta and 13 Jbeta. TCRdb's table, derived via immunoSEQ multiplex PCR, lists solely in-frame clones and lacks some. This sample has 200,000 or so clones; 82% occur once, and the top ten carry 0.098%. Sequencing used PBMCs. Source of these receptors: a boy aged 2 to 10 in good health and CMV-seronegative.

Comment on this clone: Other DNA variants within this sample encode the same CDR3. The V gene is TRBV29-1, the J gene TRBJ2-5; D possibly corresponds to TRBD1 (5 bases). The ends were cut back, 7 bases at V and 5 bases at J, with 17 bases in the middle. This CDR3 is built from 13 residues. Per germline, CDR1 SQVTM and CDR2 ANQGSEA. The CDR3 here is CSARTHGQETQYF. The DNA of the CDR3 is TGCAGCGCCCGGACACACGGGCAGGAGACCCAGTACTTC.

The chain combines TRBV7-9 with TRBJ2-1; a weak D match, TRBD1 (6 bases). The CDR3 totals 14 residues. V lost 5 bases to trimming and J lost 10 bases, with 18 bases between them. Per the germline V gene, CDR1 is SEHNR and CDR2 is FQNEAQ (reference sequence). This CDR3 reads CASSPVVGGGEQFF. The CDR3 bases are TGTGCCAGCAGCCCCGTTGTTGGGGGCGGCGAGCAGTTCTTC.

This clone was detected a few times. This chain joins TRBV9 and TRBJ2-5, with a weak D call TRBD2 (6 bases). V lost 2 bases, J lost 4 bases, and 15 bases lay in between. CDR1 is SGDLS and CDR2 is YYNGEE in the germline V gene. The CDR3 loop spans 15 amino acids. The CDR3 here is CASSVGIAVLETQYF. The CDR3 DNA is TGTGCCAGCAGCGTCGGAATAGCGGTTTTAGAGACCCAGTACTTC.

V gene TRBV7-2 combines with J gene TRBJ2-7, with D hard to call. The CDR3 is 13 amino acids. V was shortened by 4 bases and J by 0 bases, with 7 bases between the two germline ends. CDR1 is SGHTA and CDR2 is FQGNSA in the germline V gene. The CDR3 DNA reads TGTGCCAGCAGCTCGGTACCCTCCTACGAGCAGTACTTC. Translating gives CASSSVPSYEQYF.

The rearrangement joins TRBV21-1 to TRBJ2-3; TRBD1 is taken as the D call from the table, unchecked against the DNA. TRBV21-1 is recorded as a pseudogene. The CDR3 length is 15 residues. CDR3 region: CASSKGQGWTDTQYF. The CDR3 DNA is TGTGCCAGCAGCAAAGGACAGGGGTGGACAGATACGCAGTATTTT.

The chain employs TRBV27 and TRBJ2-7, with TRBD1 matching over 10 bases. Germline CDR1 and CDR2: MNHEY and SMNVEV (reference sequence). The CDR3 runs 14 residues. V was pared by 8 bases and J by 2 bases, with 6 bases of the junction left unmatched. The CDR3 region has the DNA TGTGCCAGCTACTCGGGGACAGGGGCCTACGAGCAGTACTTC. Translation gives CASYSGTGAYEQYF.

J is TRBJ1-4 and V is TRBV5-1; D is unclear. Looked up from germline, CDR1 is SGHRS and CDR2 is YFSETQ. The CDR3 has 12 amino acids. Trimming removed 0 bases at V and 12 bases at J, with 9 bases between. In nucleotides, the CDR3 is TGCGCCAGCAGCTTGGAAGGGAGGCAACTGTTTTTT. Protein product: CASSLEGRQLFF.

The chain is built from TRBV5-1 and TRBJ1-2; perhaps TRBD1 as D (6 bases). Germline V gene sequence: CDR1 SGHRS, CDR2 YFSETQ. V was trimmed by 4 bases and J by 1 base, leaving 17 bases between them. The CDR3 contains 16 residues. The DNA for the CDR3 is TGCGCCAGCAGCACGGAACAGGGCCCCCTTAACTATGGCTACACCTTC. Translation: CASSTEQGPLNYGYTF.

CDR3 sequence (DNA): TGTGCCAGCTCCCAGACTAGCGGGGGAACAGATACGCAGTATTTT. It translates to CASSQTSGGTDTQYF. The chain carries TRBV6-6 and TRBJ2-3, with 12 positions matching TRBD2. The trim removed 8 bases at V and 3 bases at J, leaving 6 bases unmatched. The CDR3 contains 15 residues. Germline V gene sequence: CDR1 MNHNY, CDR2 SVGAGI (reference sequence).

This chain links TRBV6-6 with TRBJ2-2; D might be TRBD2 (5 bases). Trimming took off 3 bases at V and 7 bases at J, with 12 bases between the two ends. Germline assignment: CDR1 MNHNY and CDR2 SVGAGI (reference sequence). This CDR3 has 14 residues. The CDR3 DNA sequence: TGTGCCAGCAGTTATAAGGGCGAGGGCGGGGAGCTGTTTTTT. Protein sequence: CASSYKGEGGELFF.

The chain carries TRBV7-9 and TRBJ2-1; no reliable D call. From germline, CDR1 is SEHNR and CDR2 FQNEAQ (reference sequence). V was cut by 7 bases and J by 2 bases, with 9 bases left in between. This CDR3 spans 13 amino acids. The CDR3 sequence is CASILEAYNEQFF. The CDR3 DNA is TGTGCCAGCATCCTAGAGGCCTACAATGAGCAGTTCTTC. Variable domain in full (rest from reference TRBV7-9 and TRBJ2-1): DTGVSQNPRHKITKRGQNVTFRCDPISEHNRLYWYRQTLGQGPEFLTYFQNEAQLEKSRLLSDRFSAERPKGSFSTLEIQRTEQGDSAMYLCASILEAYNEQFFGPGTRLTVL.

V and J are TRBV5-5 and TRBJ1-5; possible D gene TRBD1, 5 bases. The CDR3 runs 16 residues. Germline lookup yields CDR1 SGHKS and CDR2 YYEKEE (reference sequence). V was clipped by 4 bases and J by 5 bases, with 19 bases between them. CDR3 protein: CASSPGGGDIYQPQHF. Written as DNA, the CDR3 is TGTGCCAGCAGCCCTGGCGGGGGGGATATTTATCAGCCCCAGCATTTT.

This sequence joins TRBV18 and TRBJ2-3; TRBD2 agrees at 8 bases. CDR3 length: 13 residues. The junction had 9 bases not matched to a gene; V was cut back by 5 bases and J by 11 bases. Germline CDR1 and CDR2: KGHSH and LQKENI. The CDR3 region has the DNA TGTGCCAGCTCATCTGCGGGGGGCGAGAGGCAGTATTTT. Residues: CASSSAGGERQYF.

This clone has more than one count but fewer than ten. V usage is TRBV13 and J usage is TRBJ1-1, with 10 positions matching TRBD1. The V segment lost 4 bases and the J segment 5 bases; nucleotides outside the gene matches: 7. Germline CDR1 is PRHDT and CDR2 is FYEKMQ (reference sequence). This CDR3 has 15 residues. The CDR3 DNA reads TGTGCCAGCAGCTCTGCTGGACAGGGGGTTACTGAAGCTTTCTTT. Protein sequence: CASSSAGQGVTEAFF.

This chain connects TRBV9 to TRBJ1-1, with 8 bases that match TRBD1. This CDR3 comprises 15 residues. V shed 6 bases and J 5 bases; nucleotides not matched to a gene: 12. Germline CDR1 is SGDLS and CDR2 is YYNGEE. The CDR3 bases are TGTGCCAGCACCCTGCAGGGGGCGAGAGGGACTGAAGCTTTCTTT. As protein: CASTLQGARGTEAFF.

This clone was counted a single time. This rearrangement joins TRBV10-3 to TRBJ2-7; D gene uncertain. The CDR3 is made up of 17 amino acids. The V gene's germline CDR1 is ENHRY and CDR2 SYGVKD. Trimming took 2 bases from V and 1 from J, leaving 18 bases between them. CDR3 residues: CAISEGQVTYSSYEQYF. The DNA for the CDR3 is TGTGCCATCAGTGAGGGTCAGGTTACCTATAGTTCCTACGAGCAGTACTTC.

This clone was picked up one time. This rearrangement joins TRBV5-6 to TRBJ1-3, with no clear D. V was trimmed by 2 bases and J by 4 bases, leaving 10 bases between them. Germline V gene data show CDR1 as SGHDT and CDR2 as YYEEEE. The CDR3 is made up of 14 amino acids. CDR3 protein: CASSFSSPGNTIYF. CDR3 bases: TGTGCCAGCAGCTTTAGCAGTCCCGGAAACACCATATATTTT.

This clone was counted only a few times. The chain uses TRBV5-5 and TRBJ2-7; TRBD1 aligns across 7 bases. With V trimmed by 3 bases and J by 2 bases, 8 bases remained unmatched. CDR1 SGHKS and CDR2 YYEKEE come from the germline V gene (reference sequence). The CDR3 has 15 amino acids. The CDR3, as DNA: TGTGCCAGCAGCTCCGGGACAGCCATCGCCTACGAGCAGTACTTC. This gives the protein CASSSGTAIAYEQYF.

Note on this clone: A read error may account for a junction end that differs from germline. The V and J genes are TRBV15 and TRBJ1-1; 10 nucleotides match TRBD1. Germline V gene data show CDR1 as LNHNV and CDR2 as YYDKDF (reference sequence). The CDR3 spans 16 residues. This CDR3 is CATSSNLGQGNAEAFF. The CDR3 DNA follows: TGTGCCACCAGCAGCAACTTGGGACAGGGGAACGCTGAAGCTTTCTTT.

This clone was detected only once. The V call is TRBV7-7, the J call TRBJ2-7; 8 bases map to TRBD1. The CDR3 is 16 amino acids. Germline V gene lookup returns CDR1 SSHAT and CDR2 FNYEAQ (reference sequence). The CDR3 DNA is TGTGCTATCACCAGCGGACAGGGCAATTCCTCCTACGAGCAGTACTTC. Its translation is CAITSGQGNSSYEQYF. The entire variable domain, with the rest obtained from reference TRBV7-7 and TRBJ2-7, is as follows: GAGVSQSPRYKVTKRGQDVTLRCDPISSHATLYWYQQALGQGPEFLTYFNYEAQPDKSGLPSDRFSAERPEGSISTLTIQRTEQRDSAMYRCAITSGQGNSSYEQYFGPGTRLTVT.

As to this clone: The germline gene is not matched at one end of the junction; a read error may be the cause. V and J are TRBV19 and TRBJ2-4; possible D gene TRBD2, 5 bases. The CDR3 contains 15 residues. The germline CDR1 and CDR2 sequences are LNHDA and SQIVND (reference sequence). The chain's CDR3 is CASGMRRRRVDIQYF. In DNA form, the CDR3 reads TGTGCCAGTGGTATGCGGAGGAGGCGAGTGGACATTCAGTACTTC.

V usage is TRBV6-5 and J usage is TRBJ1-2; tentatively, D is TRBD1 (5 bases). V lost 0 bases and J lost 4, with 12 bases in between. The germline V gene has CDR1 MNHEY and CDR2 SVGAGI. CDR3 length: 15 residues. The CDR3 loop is CASSYSGLVGYGYTF. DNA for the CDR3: TGTGCCAGCAGTTACTCGGGGCTGGTGGGCTATGGCTACACCTTC.

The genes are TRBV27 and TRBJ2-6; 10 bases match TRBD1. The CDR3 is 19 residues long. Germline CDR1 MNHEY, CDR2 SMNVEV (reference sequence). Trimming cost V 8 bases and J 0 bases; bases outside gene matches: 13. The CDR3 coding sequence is TGTGCCAGCCCCTTATTGGGGACAGGGGAAAGCTCTGGGGCCAACGTCCTGACTTTC. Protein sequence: CASPLLGTGESSGANVLTF.

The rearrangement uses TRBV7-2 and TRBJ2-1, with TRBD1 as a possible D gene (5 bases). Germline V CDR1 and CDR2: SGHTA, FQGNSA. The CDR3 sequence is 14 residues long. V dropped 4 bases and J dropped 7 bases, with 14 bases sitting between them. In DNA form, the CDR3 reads TGTGCCAGCAGCTATGTGATGGGGCTGAATGAGCAGTTCTTC. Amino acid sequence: CASSYVMGLNEQFF.

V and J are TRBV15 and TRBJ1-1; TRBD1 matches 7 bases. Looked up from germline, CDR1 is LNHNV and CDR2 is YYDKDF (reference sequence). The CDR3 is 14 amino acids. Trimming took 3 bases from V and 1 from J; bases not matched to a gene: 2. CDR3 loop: CATSRRQGNTEAFF. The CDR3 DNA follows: TGTGCCACCAGCAGGAGACAGGGGAACACTGAAGCTTTCTTT.

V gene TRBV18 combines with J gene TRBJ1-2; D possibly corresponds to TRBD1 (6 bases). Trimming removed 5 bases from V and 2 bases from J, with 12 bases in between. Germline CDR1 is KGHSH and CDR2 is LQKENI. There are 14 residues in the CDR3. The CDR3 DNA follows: TGTGCCAGCTCAACGATGGACAGCAACTATGGCTACACCTTC. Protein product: CASSTMDSNYGYTF.

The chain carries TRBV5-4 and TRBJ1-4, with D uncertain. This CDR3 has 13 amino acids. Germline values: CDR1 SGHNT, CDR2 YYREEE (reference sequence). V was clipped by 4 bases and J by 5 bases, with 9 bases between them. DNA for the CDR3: TGTGCCAGCAGCCCCGCGGTGAATGAAAAACTGTTTTTT. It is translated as CASSPAVNEKLFF.

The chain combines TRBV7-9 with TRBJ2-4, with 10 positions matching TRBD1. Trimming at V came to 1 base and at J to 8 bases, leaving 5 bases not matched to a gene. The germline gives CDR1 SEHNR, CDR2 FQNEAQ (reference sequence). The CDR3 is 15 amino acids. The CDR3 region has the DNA TGTGCCAGCAGCTTAGAGACAGGGGGCGCGGACATTCAGTACTTC. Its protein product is CASSLETGGADIQYF. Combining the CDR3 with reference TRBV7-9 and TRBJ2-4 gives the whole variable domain DTGVSQNPRHKITKRGQNVTFRCDPISEHNRLYWYRQTLGQGPEFLTYFQNEAQLEKSRLLSDRFSAERPKGSFSTLEIQRTEQGDSAMYLCASSLETGGADIQYFGAGTRLSVL.

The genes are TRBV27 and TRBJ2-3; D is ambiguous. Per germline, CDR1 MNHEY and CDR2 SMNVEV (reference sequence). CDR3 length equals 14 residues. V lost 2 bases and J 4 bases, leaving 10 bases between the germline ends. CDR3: CASSLMLAPDTQYF. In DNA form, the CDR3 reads TGTGCCAGCAGTTTAATGTTAGCCCCAGATACGCAGTATTTT.

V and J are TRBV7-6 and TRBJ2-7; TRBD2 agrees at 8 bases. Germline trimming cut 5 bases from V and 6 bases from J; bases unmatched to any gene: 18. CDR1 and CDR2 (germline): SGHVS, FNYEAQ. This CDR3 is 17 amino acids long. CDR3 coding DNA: TGTGCCAGCAGCCGGGATACCCAGTACGGGGGGGCCCGCGAGCAGTACTTC. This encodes CASSRDTQYGGAREQYF.

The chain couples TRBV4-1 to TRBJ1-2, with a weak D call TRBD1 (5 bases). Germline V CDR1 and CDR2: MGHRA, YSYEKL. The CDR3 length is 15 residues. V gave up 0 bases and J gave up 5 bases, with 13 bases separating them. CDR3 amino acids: CASSQEARAEYGYTF. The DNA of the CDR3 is TGCGCCAGCAGCCAAGAGGCCAGGGCGGAGTATGGCTACACCTTC.

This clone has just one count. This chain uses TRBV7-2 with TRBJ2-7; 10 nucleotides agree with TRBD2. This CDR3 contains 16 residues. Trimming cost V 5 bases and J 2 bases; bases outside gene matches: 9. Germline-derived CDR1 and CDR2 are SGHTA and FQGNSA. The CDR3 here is CASSRRGTSATYEQYF. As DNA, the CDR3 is TGTGCCAGCAGCCGTAGGGGGACTAGCGCGACCTACGAGCAGTACTTC.